This T cell receptor beta chain was captured by sequencing in a study of cytomegalovirus exposure and HLA in healthy donors. From germline, CDR1 is LNHNV and CDR2 YYDKDF (reference sequence). V was trimmed by 8 bases and J by 0 bases, leaving 23 bases between them. CDR3 size: 19 residues. The PCR made use of 60 Vbeta and 13 Jbeta primers. Using immunoSEQ multiplex PCR, the repertoire was profiled, and TCRdb retains in-frame clones only, with some absent. Among some 87,000 clones listed, about 78% were seen once. This TCR derives from a man between 18 and 35 years old in good health and CMV-seropositive. The chain carries TRBV15 and TRBJ2-6; possibly TRBD2 for D (6 bases). The specimen was PBMCs. The CDR3 here is CATQYGWRDRGSGANVLTF. The CDR3 DNA reads TGTGCCACCCAGTACGGGTGGAGGGATCGCGGCTCTGGGGCCAACGTCCTGACTTTC.